These 17 T cell receptor beta chains were sequenced from one sample in a study of PD-L1 blockade in urothelial cancer. Generated by immunoSEQ multiplex PCR, the TCRdb table keeps only in-frame clones and is missing some. The sample consists of fewer than 85,000 clones, 84% of them appearing once. As for time point: pretreatment peripheral blood. The sample was PBMCs, taken around atezolizumab (anti-PD-L1) treatment. Source of these receptors: a woman between 65 and 79 years old with urothelial cancer.

This rearrangement joins TRBV27 to TRBJ1-1; 9 bases align to TRBD1. Germline CDR1 MNHEY, CDR2 SMNVEV (reference sequence). The ends lost 5 bases at V and 3 bases at J; junction bases unmatched: 10. This CDR3 has 16 amino acids. The CDR3 loop reads CASSNLGDRVDTEAFF. The CDR3, as DNA: TGTGCCAGCAGTAATTTGGGGGACAGGGTGGACACTGAAGCTTTCTTT.

The rearrangement joins TRBV5-4 to TRBJ1-4; 11 bases fit TRBD1. Per the germline V gene, CDR1 is SGHNT and CDR2 is YYREEE (reference sequence). The J segment lost 5 bases and the V segment lost 2 bases, leaving 8 bases of the junction unmatched. CDR3 length equals 17 residues. DNA of the CDR3: TGTGCCAGCAGCTTCGGACAGGGGGCGCGTCTCAATGAAAAACTGTTTTTT. Its protein product is CASSFGQGARLNEKLFF. The variable domain in full, with the rest retrieved from reference TRBV5-4 and TRBJ1-4, is ETGVTQSPTHLIKTRGQQVTLRCSSQSGHNTVSWYQQALGQGPQFIFQYYREEENGRGNFPPRFSGLQFPNYSSELNVNALELDDSALYLCASSFGQGARLNEKLFFGSGTQLSVL.

This rearrangement joins TRBV6-1 to TRBJ2-1; TRBD1 might be the D (6 bases). V lost 8 bases and J lost 4, with 15 bases in between. Germline V lookup: CDR1 MNHNS, CDR2 SASEGT. The CDR3 has 14 residues. The CDR3 DNA reads as TGTGCCAGCGGGGCGTGGGGGCTGTACAATGAGCAGTTCTTC. It translates to CASGAWGLYNEQFF.

J is TRBJ1-1 and V is TRBV7-3; 10 bases match TRBD1. Per germline, CDR1 SGHTA and CDR2 FQGTGA. The ends lost 5 bases at V and 1 base at J; junction bases unmatched: 4. The CDR3 extends over 15 amino acids. CDR3 sequence reads: CASSRDRGSNTEAFF. The DNA for the CDR3 is TGTGCCAGCAGCCGGGACAGGGGATCGAACACTGAAGCTTTCTTT.

This clone was observed a single time. The V gene is TRBV5-1, the J gene TRBJ2-2; TRBD1 matches at 7 bases. With 4 bases clipped from V and 1 base from J, the junction kept 7 bases outside the gene matches. This CDR3 contains 16 residues. CDR1 is SGHRS and CDR2 is YFSETQ in the germline V gene. CDR3 DNA sequence: TGCGCCAGCAGCCCCCCCGGGACAGAGAACACCGGGGAGCTGTTTTTT. Its protein product is CASSPPGTENTGELFF.

The gene calls are TRBV25-1 and TRBJ1-2; 8 nucleotides line up with TRBD1. The CDR3 runs 13 residues. CDR1 is MGHDK, CDR2 SYGVNS, per germline. Losses at the gene ends were 9 bases for V and 5 bases for J; bases not matched to a gene: 8. Here the CDR3 DNA reads TGTGCCAGTCGACGAGGACAGGGTTATGGCTACACCTTC. Its protein product is CASRRGQGYGYTF.

This clone was detected a few times. V usage is TRBV18 and J usage is TRBJ1-1; tentatively, D is TRBD1 (5 bases). CDR1 is KGHSH, CDR2 LQKENI, per germline. V lost 3 bases and J 11 bases, leaving 13 bases between the germline ends. The CDR3 totals 12 residues. The CDR3 nucleotides read TGTGCCAGCTCACCCGAGACAGAGGCGGCTTTCTTT. Translated: CASSPETEAAFF.

The chain links TRBV4-3 to TRBJ2-3; D remains unclear. This CDR3 comprises 18 residues. Between the trimmed V and J ends, which lost 0 bases and 0 bases, there was a span of 16 bases. Germline loops: CDR1 LGHNA, CDR2 YSLEER. In DNA form, the CDR3 reads TGCGCCAGCAGCCAAGACTCTTTGATCACACCTAGCACAGATACGCAGTATTTT. Translating it yields CASSQDSLITPSTDTQYF.

The chain links TRBV4-2 to TRBJ2-7; TRBD2 matches at 11 bases. The CDR3 runs 15 residues. Germline V gives CDR1 LGHNA, CDR2 YNFKEQ. V was clipped by 4 bases and J by 9 bases; unmatched bases: 11. The CDR3 DNA reads TGTGCCAGCAGCCCAGCAGTGACTAGCGGGGCTTCGCAGTACTTC. Amino acids: CASSPAVTSGASQYF.

V is TRBV11-2 and J is TRBJ2-5, with TRBD1 identical over 8 bases. The V gene's germline CDR1 is SGHAT and CDR2 FQNNGV. J lost 5 bases, V lost 2 bases, and 7 bases had no gene match. This CDR3 region has 15 residues. The CDR3 reads CASSLTGQGGETQYF. CDR3 nucleotides: TGTGCCAGCAGCTTAACCGGACAGGGTGGGGAGACCCAGTACTTC.

This clone was picked up a small number of times. This chain connects TRBV28 to TRBJ1-5; no clear D gene. The CDR3 has 12 residues. V shed 6 bases and J shed 4 bases, with 7 bases lying between them. Germline V gives CDR1 MDHEN, CDR2 SYDVKM. The chain's CDR3 is CASSYGNQPQHF. CDR3 DNA sequence: TGTGCCAGCAGCTATGGTAATCAGCCCCAGCATTTT.

Points on this clone: An end of the junction differs from the germline gene, which may be a read error. The chain joins TRBV7-9 to TRBJ2-7, with TRBD2 identical over 7 bases. CDR3 length: 13 amino acids. Germline CDR1 is SEHNR and CDR2 is FQNEAQ (reference sequence). The CDR3 sequence is CASSLETRRESHF. CDR3 in DNA: TGTGCCAGCAGCTTAGAGACTCGGCGGGAGTCTCACTTC.

This clone is a singleton in its sample. The V and J genes are TRBV29-1 and TRBJ2-7, with a tentative D call TRBD2 (5 bases). Germline loops: CDR1 SQVTM, CDR2 ANQGSEA. The CDR3 totals 12 residues. The V and J ends lost 7 bases and 2 bases respectively, with 12 bases between them. In DNA form, the CDR3 reads TGCAGCGCCAAGGACGGGACCTACGAGCAGTACTTC. This sequence encodes CSAKDGTYEQYF.

This chain connects TRBV6-1 to TRBJ1-5; TRBD1 matches at 10 bases. V lost 6 bases, J lost 11 bases, and 7 bases stayed unmatched. Germline assignment: CDR1 MNHNS and CDR2 SASEGT. The CDR3 spans 13 residues. CDR3 sequence reads: CASRPGQGTAQHF. The CDR3, as DNA: TGTGCCAGCAGACCGGGACAGGGGACAGCCCAGCATTTT.

V gene TRBV5-4 combines with J gene TRBJ2-1; TRBD1 aligns across 7 bases. The CDR3 sequence is 16 residues long. The junction had 7 bases not matched to a gene; V was cut back by 1 base and J by 3 bases. CDR1 is SGHNT, CDR2 YYREEE, per germline (reference sequence). As DNA, the CDR3 is TGTGCCAGCAGCTTGCCTCGGACAGGAGGCTACAATGAGCAGTTCTTC. It specifies CASSLPRTGGYNEQFF.

The chain couples TRBV11-2 to TRBJ1-1; 7 bases align to TRBD1. The trim removed 5 bases at V and 4 bases at J, leaving 10 bases unmatched. This CDR3 is 15 amino acids long. Germline V gene lookup returns CDR1 SGHAT and CDR2 FQNNGV. The DNA for the CDR3 is TGTGCCAGCAGCCCATGGACAGGTTTGGGCACTGAAGCTTTCTTT. Translating gives CASSPWTGLGTEAFF.

The rearrangement links TRBV5-1 to TRBJ1-1; 7 bases match TRBD1. CDR3 size: 15 residues. Germline V gives CDR1 SGHRS, CDR2 YFSETQ. With V trimmed by 0 bases and J by 4 bases, 6 bases remained unmatched. This CDR3 is CASSLGQGGITEAFF. DNA of the CDR3: TGCGCCAGCAGCTTGGGACAGGGAGGCATCACTGAAGCTTTCTTT.